The sequence of this TCR beta chain was determined in a study of T cell responses to AZD1222 COVID-19 vaccine. A word on this clone: The antigen remains undetermined.

The assay was immunoSEQ multiplex PCR, and TCRdb's table has in-frame clones only and misses some. The sample has roughly 180,000 clones; almost 95% are singletons. Study-level findings and limits: Donor demographics were predominantly white British with a female majority; clonal diversity may be underestimated. When two AZD1222 doses had been given, Spike-specific TCR breadth and depth rose.

This receptor was obtained from an adult in good health. Here the sequenced sample was peripheral blood, taken on day 0 of AZD1222 vaccination.

The CDR3 DNA reads TGTGCCAGCAGCCGCCCCCGGGACAGGGGGACAGATACGCAGTATTTT. Translated, it gives CASSRPRDRGTDTQYF. The chain has TRBV14 and TRBJ2-3; 11 bases match TRBD1. V lost 4 bases to trimming and J lost 3 bases; unmatched junction nucleotides: 6. The CDR3 is made up of 16 amino acids. Germline-derived CDR1 and CDR2 are SGHDN and FVKESK.